This T cell receptor beta chain emerged from a study of blood T cell repertoires in COVID-19 (dated by TCRdb to 2019 to 2021). Looking at the study overall: Collaborator samples came from the United States, Italy and Spain and covered acute and convalescent phases of COVID-19. The material from the prospective study consisted of cDNA or gDNA derived from T cells, B-cell-depleted T cells, or PBMCs. Deeply sampled blood TCRbeta repertoires from subjects exposed to, actively infected with, or recovered from COVID-19 were included in the dataset. The repertoires were released in a freely available public database intended as a resource for research on the immune response to SARS-CoV-2. The samples were drawn from the first 160 participants of the ongoing ImmuneRACE study and from 1,254 subjects provided by 6 global collaborators. Sample metadata almost always included a de-identified subject ID, COVID-19 status, age in years and sex. Where HLA class I and class II types were available, the types were taken from metadata supplied by the sample provider, not from assay-based typing.

Beyond this particular receptor, the publication reports: The amount of clinical and demographic metadata varied by source and participant and was provided uncurated.

As to this clone: No antigen is known for it. No base quality values were provided; no much bigger clone lies one nucleotide off.

CDR1 and CDR2 were assigned from the germline V gene as SGHTA and FQGNSA. Including the terminal cysteine and phenylalanine, the CDR3 comprises 17 residues. Of the read, only the CDR3 DNA is kept; its 51 bases are in frame from base 1. V is cut back by 1 base and J by 5 bases, with 10 bases in the junction unmatched. TCRbeta CDR3 regions were amplified from genomic DNA using the immunoSEQ Assay, a bias-controlled multiplex PCR. In the original analysis: Nucleated cell counts per sample were estimated from amplification of reference gene primers within the assay. Sequence reads were collapsed and filtered to measure the absolute abundance of every unique TCRbeta CDR3 rearrangement. For each sample, productive Simpson clonality was calculated as the square root of Simpson's diversity index over productive rearrangements. Here the immuneACCESS table is served through TCRdb, limited to in-frame sequences with V and J called. Missing clones are a known gap in these copies; in checked studies unresolved V genes cover under half, and the rest lacks a known reason. That table is the source of V, J and clone size, and D and trimming were worked out from the DNA. The sample table records a few hundred thousand clones; around 87% of these occur just once. The top ten constitute 10% of the sample.

At one collaborating source in Seattle, patients were enrolled during active infection and were followed longitudinally through the course of disease. Whole blood was collected in K2EDTA tubes by collaborating institutions according to the institutions' own protocols. Collaborator samples were shipped for TCRbeta analysis as frozen whole blood, isolated PBMCs, or DNA extracted from either sample type. Sequenced sample: peripheral blood. The chain uses TRBV7-2 and TRBJ2-2; the central 7 bases match TRBD2. The origin of this receptor is a woman aged 25 to 39 with COVID-19, enrolled during active disease. Read as DNA, the sequence is TGTGCCAGCAGCTTAGTACCCCGGACTAGAGGTACCGGGGAGCTGTTTTTT. It specifies CASSLVPRTRGTGELFF.